Detailed here is one T cell receptor (beta chain). This sample was taken from a study of tumor-infiltrating lymphocytes in primary liver carcinoma. Looked up from germline, CDR1 is SQVTM and CDR2 is ANQGSEA. This CDR3 comprises 14 residues. Without any cell sorting, roughly 20-32 mg of bulk tissue yielded co-extracted RNA and DNA. Primary liver carcinoma in the patients was surgically resected. Over 75% of the cells were viable tumor cells in every tumor sample. From around 500 ng of total RNA, TCR beta-specific cDNA was reverse-transcribed using a constant-region primer. Three nested multiplex PCR rounds, a slightly modified ARM-PCR method, built the TCR beta libraries. Both of the initial two PCR rounds ran for approximately 10 cycles and employed TRBV1-TRBV30 forward primers alongside a C-beta reverse primer. TCRdb ran MiXCR on the multiplex PCR reads and lists one entry per CDR3 protein. The profile shows about 190,000 distinct CDR3 sequences, around 81% of them singletons.

Material: tumor tissue from primary liver carcinoma. The origin of this receptor is a middle-aged man with primary liver carcinoma and hepatitis B virus infection. The chain recombines TRBV29-1 with TRBJ2-7; 10 bases match TRBD2. CDR3 loop: CNAQELAGEYEQYF. The DNA for the CDR3 is TGCAACGCCCAGGAGCTAGCGGGAGAATACGAGCAGTACTTC.